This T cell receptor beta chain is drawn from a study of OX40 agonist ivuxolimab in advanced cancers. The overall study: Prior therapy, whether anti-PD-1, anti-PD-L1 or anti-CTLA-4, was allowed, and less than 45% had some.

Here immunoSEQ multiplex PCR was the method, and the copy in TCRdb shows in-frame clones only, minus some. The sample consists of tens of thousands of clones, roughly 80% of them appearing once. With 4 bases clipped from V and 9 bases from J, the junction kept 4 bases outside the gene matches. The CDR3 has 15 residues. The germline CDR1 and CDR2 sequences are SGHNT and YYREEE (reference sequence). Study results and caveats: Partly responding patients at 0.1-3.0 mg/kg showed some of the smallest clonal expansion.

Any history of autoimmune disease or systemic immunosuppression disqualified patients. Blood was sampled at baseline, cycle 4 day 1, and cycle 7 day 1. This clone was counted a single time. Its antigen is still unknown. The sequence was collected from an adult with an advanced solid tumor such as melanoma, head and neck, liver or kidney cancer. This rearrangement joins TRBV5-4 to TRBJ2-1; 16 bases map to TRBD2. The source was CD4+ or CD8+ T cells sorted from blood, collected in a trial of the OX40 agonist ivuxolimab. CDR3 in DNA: TGTGCCAGCAGCGGGACTAGCGGGAGGGTCATTGAGCAGTTCTTC. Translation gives CASSGTSGRVIEQFF.